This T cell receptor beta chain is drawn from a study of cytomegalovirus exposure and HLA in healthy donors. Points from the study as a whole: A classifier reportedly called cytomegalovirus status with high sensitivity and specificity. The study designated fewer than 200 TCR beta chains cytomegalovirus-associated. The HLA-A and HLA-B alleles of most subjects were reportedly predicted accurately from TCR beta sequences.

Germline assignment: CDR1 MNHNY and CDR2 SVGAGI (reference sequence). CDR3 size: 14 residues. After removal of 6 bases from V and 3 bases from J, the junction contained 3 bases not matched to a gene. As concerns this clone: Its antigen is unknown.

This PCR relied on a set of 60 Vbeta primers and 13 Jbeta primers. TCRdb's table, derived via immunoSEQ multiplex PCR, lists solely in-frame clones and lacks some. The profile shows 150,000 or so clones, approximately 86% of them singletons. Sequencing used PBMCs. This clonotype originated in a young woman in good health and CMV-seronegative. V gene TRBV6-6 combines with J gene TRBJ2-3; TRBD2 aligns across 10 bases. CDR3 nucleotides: TGTGCCAGCAGGTCTAGCGGGAGAACAGATACGCAGTATTTT. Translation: CASRSSGRTDTQYF.